Detailed here is one TCR beta chain. Its antigen specificity is not known. No qualities accompany the bases; no much larger clone lies one base away. This sample is part of a study of CD8+ T cells in alopecia areata (dated by TCRdb to between 2017 and 2018). The study in broad terms: The treated patients took part in an open-label pilot trial in which moderate-to-severe alopecia areata was treated with oral tofacitinib at 5 to 10 mg twice daily. Scalp clonality was compared across normal scalp (n=4), patchy alopecia areata scalp (n=8), and alopecia totalis/universalis scalp (n=8). The RNA source kit depended on sample type: the PAXgene miRNA kit for fixed scalp, the miRNeasy kit for PBMCs, and the RNeasy kit for mouse skin. To study T cell clonal expansion in alopecia areata, the researchers applied high-throughput TCRbeta sequencing to both the C3H/HeJ mouse model and human patients. Patients stayed on tofacitinib for 6 to 18 months and then had 6 months of follow-up off drug so that delayed response and recurrence could be assessed. immunoSEQ multiplex PCR using 35 Vbeta forward primers and 13 Jbeta reverse primers was used to amplify TCRbeta CDR3 regions. Biopsies were taken from tofacitinib-treated patients at baseline and at 4 and 24 weeks of treatment, and a later scalp biopsy was taken in several of the tofacitinib-treated patients. Human TCRbeta sequencing covered scalp tissue and sorted CD4+ and CD8+ peripheral blood T cells from patchy and totalis/universalis alopecia areata patients and healthy controls. For the treated patients, the SALT score, which quantifies what percentage of scalp surface area is affected, served as the measure of disease severity.

Interpreted using the paper, the time point label stands for: roughly 27 days on oral tofacitinib. Taken with the paper, the label for treatment or condition translates to: oral pan-JAK inhibitor, 5-10 mg twice daily. From alopecia areata patients, peripheral blood was collected along with lesional scalp punch biopsies. PBMCs were separated by density centrifugation and stained for CD3, CD4 and CD8, after which CD4+ and CD8+ T cells were sorted on a FACSAria. The investigation overall reported the following: Higher clonality and more expanded CD8+ clones were observed in lesional scalp than in normal scalp, particularly in alopecia totalis/universalis, a finding suggestive of antigenic drive. Because the treated cohort was small and had only one nonresponder, larger studies are needed to examine links between baseline CD8+ expansion and response. During tofacitinib treatment, many expanded lesional clones stuck around in both scalp and blood, and this persistence may partly explain why relapse happens after treatment is stopped. Shared TCR sequences between patients were less evident than in mice, which may be partly attributable to HLA diversity in the patient population. Unlike mouse skin, where gammadelta T cells dominate, normal human skin contains resident alphabeta T cells that get sequenced too, which complicates analysis of the scalp TCR repertoire. Tofacitinib significantly lowered scalp clonality and the number of expanded CD8+ clones among the top 100 scalp clones.

Library preparation used the immunoSEQ multiplex PCR assay. RNA was extracted from all samples and reverse transcribed into cDNA as template for TCR sequencing. First-strand cDNA was synthesized with SuperScript III using a 2:1 mix of oligo-dT and random hexamers. A synthetic immune receptor repertoire was used to measure amplification bias, and any remaining bias was corrected computationally. Turning to the authors' computational methods: Raw reads were preprocessed for error removal, and CDR3 was defined according to IMGT conventions as running from the conserved cysteine to phenylalanine. Clonality was calculated as 1 minus Shannon entropy normalized by log2 of the number of productive unique TCRs. Scalp TCRbeta sequences were cross-referenced with sorted blood CD4 and CD8 repertoires so that the CD4 or CD8 identity of scalp clones could be inferred. TCRdb stores this immuneACCESS table with in-frame sequences only. Part of the clones is absent; in the studies checked, under half of the shortfall reflects unresolved V genes, and no reason is known for the rest. That table gives V, J and clone size, and the DNA gave D and trimming. Counted in this sample were some 200,000 clones; 50% to 60% of them appeared once. The ten most abundant clones make up 3% to 3.5% of the sample.

The germline V gene supplies CDR1 SGHDT and CDR2 YYEEEE. Germline trimming amounts to 4 bases on V and 3 bases on J, with 3 as the count of junction bases outside the gene matches. The CDR3 holds 14 amino acids from the cysteine to the phenylalanine. Only the CDR3 portion is preserved as DNA: 42 bases, with reading frame beginning at the first base. The receptor comes from a human donor with alopecia areata. Here the sequenced sample was CD4+ T cells sorted from blood, taken at week 4, from a patient treated with tofacitinib. The V gene is TRBV5-6 and the J gene is TRBJ2-5, and 10 junctional nucleotides match TRBD1. CDR3 protein: CASSRDRGKETQYF. The sequenced DNA: TGTGCCAGCAGCCGGGACAGGGGAAAAGAGACCCAGTACTTC.